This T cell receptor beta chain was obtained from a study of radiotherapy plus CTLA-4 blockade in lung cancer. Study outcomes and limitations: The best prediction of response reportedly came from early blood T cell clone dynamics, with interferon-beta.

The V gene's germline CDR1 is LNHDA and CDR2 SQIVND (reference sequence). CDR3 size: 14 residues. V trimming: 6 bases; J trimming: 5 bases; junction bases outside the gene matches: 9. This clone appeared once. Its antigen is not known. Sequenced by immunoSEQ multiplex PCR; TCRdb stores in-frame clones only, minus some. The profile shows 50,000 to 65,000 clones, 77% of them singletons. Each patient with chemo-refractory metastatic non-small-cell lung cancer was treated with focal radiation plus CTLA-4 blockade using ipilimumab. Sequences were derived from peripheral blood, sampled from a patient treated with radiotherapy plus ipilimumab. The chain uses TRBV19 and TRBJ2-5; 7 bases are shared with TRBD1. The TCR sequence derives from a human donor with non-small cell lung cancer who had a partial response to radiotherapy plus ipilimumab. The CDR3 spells CASRPSVGGETQYF. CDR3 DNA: TGTGCCAGTAGGCCCTCGGTAGGGGGCGAGACCCAGTACTTC.